Listed below are T cell receptor beta chains from one sample, sequenced in a study of cytomegalovirus exposure and HLA in healthy donors. Sequencing was performed with immunoSEQ multiplex PCR; in TCRdb, only in-frame clones are kept and a portion is missing. The sample holds over 100,000 clones; just under 70% are singletons and the top ten take 5.4%. What was sequenced was PBMCs. The receptor set was obtained from a woman between 70 and 85 years old in good health and CMV-seropositive. Both conserved end residues are part of each CDR3. The order of the fields is clone size, D gene, V gene, J gene, CDR3 protein, CDR3 DNA. A D gene is named only where the DNA matches it firmly. Only some rows state a clone size, as once, few, many or a class for expanded clones.

clone_size: few; d_call: TRBD1; v_call: TRBV25-1; j_call: TRBJ1-3; cdr3_aa: CASKDRDGNTIYF; cdr3_nt: TGTGCCAGCAAGGACAGGGATGGAAACACCATATATTTT
clone_size: .; d_call: .; v_call: TRBV6-6; j_call: TRBJ2-7; cdr3_aa: CASSRGGGNPPGEQYF; cdr3_nt: TGTGCCAGCAGTAGGGGAGGGGGGAATCCGCCGGGGGAGCAGTACTTC
clone_size: .; d_call: TRBD1; v_call: TRBV19; j_call: TRBJ2-7; cdr3_aa: CASSIPGQGYEQYF; cdr3_nt: TGTGCCAGTAGTATACCGGGACAGGGCTACGAGCAGTACTTC
clone_size: few; d_call: TRBD1; v_call: TRBV6-6; j_call: TRBJ2-1; cdr3_aa: CASSPGTGPRNEQFF; cdr3_nt: TGTGCCAGCAGTCCGGGGACAGGGCCCCGCAATGAGCAGTTCTTC
clone_size: .; d_call: TRBD1; v_call: TRBV18; j_call: TRBJ2-7; cdr3_aa: CASSPRRDRVSYEQYF; cdr3_nt: TGTGCCAGCTCACCACGACGGGACAGGGTCTCCTACGAGCAGTACTTC
clone_size: .; d_call: TRBD1; v_call: TRBV18; j_call: TRBJ1-4; cdr3_aa: CASSPMGQRNEKLFF; cdr3_nt: TGTGCCAGCTCACCAATGGGACAGCGTAATGAAAAACTGTTTTTT
clone_size: .; d_call: .; v_call: TRBV11-2; j_call: TRBJ2-7; cdr3_aa: CASSPGAGAPFEQYF; cdr3_nt: TGTGCCAGCAGTCCTGGGGCGGGGGCGCCCTTCGAGCAGTACTTC
clone_size: .; d_call: .; v_call: TRBV25-1; j_call: TRBJ1-5; cdr3_aa: CASSESGFGQPQHF; cdr3_nt: TGTGCCAGCAGTGAATCAGGGTTTGGTCAGCCCCAGCATTTT
clone_size: .; d_call: TRBD1; v_call: TRBV10-3; j_call: TRBJ1-2; cdr3_aa: CAIKLTPAGGGYGYTF; cdr3_nt: TGTGCCATCAAATTGACACCGGCAGGGGGCGGATATGGCTACACCTTC
clone_size: .; d_call: .; v_call: TRBV25-1; j_call: TRBJ1-2; cdr3_aa: CASSESGLHGYTF; cdr3_nt: TGTGCCAGCAGTGAGTCCGGTCTCCATGGCTACACCTTC
clone_size: .; d_call: .; v_call: TRBV29-1; j_call: TRBJ2-1; cdr3_aa: CSFSSYNEQFF; cdr3_nt: TGCAGCTTTAGCTCCTACAATGAGCAGTTCTTC
clone_size: .; d_call: .; v_call: TRBV9; j_call: TRBJ2-2; cdr3_aa: CASSSSPLDTGELFF; cdr3_nt: TGTGCCAGCAGCTCGTCCCCCTTAGACACCGGGGAGCTGTTTTTT
clone_size: .; d_call: .; v_call: TRBV18; j_call: TRBJ1-1; cdr3_aa: CASSPETQGTEAFF; cdr3_nt: TGTGCCAGCTCACCAGAGACTCAGGGGACTGAAGCTTTCTTT
clone_size: few; d_call: .; v_call: TRBV19; j_call: TRBJ2-6; cdr3_aa: CASSQGSGANVLTF; cdr3_nt: TGTGCCAGTAGTCAGGGTTCTGGGGCCAACGTCCTGACTTTC
clone_size: .; d_call: .; v_call: TRBV19; j_call: TRBJ1-6; cdr3_aa: CASSILAGVGDSPLHF; cdr3_nt: TGTGCCAGTAGTATTTTAGCGGGTGTCGGGGATTCACCCCTCCACTTT
clone_size: once; d_call: TRBD1; v_call: TRBV27; j_call: TRBJ1-2; cdr3_aa: CASSSTPGQGRSYTF; cdr3_nt: TGTGCCAGCAGTTCAACTCCGGGACAGGGGCGAAGCTACACCTTC
clone_size: .; d_call: .; v_call: TRBV6-5; j_call: TRBJ2-5; cdr3_aa: CASRGTGKETQYF; cdr3_nt: TGTGCCAGCAGGGGCACAGGAAAAGAGACCCAGTACTTC
clone_size: .; d_call: TRBD1; v_call: TRBV19; j_call: TRBJ1-6; cdr3_aa: CASSRGQGGNSPLHF; cdr3_nt: TGTGCCAGTAGTAGAGGACAGGGTGGGAATTCACCCCTCCACTTT
clone_size: .; d_call: .; v_call: TRBV19; j_call: TRBJ1-1; cdr3_aa: CASSTPHREAFF; cdr3_nt: TGTGCCAGTAGTACGCCACACAGAGAAGCTTTCTTT
clone_size: .; d_call: .; v_call: TRBV7-3; j_call: TRBJ2-3; cdr3_aa: CASSPSGLLTDTQYF; cdr3_nt: TGTGCCAGCAGCCCAAGTGGACTACTGACAGATACGCAGTATTTT
clone_size: .; d_call: TRBD2; v_call: TRBV5-4; j_call: TRBJ2-5; cdr3_aa: CASSHIAGGEETQYF; cdr3_nt: TGTGCCAGCAGCCACATAGCGGGGGGGGAAGAGACCCAGTACTTC
clone_size: .; d_call: .; v_call: TRBV10-3; j_call: TRBJ2-7; cdr3_aa: CAISRELEQYF; cdr3_nt: TGTGCCATCAGTCGGGAACTCGAGCAGTACTTC
clone_size: .; d_call: .; v_call: TRBV7-9; j_call: TRBJ1-5; cdr3_aa: CASSPSEAGRGQPQHF; cdr3_nt: TGTGCCAGCAGCCCCTCGGAGGCAGGGAGGGGTCAGCCCCAGCATTTT
clone_size: once; d_call: .; v_call: TRBV30; j_call: TRBJ2-5; cdr3_aa: CAWSRAVVILQETQYF; cdr3_nt: TGTGCCTGGAGCAGGGCCGTTGTAATACTCCAAGAGACCCAGTACTTC